This T cell receptor (beta chain) originates from a study of T cells in Graves' hyperthyroidism and ophthalmopathy. Study conclusions and caveats: Clonotypes that were expanded in thyroid above 0.001 mostly appeared in blood too.

Uncontrolled infection, other autoimmune disease, pregnancy or lactation led to exclusion. The authors took PBMCs from 8.5 to 10 ml fresh peripheral blood. A remark on this clonotype: Its antigen is unidentified.

The CDR3 extends over 15 amino acids. Germline V gives CDR1 MGHDK, CDR2 SYGVNS. V was trimmed by 8 bases and J by 0 bases, leaving 16 bases between them. RNA transcripts provided the source from which TCR beta CDR3 regions were amplified. TCR CDR3 underwent first-round RT-PCR with the HTBI primer set. Each CDR3 protein gets one entry after TCRdb re-called the multiplex PCR reads with MiXCR. The data hold hundreds of thousands of distinct CDR3 sequences, with roughly 40% observed a single time. The rearrangement joins TRBV25-1 to TRBJ1-1; D uncertain. Source material: blood. This TCR derives from a man aged 18 to 30 with Graves' hyperthyroidism. CDR3: CASSPNSQLNTEAFF. The DNA for the CDR3 is TGTGCCAGCTCACCTAACAGTCAGCTGAACACTGAAGCTTTCTTT.